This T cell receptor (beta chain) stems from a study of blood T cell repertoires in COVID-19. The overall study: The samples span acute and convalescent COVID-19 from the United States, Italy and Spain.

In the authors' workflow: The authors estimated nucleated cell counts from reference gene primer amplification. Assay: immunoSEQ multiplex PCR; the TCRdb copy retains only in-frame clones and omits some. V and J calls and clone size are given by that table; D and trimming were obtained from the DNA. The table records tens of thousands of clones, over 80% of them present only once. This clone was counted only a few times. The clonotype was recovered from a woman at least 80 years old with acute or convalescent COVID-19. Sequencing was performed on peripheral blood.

The CDR3 DNA sequence: TGTGCCAGCAGCCCAGGGACTAGCTGGGGCAATGAGCAGTTCTTC. Amino acids: CASSPGTSWGNEQFF. V usage is TRBV7-2 and J usage is TRBJ2-1, with 9 bases that match TRBD2. Germline trimming cut 5 bases from V and 6 bases from J; bases unmatched to any gene: 8. Germline-derived CDR1 and CDR2 are SGHTA and FQGNSA. There are 15 residues in the CDR3.